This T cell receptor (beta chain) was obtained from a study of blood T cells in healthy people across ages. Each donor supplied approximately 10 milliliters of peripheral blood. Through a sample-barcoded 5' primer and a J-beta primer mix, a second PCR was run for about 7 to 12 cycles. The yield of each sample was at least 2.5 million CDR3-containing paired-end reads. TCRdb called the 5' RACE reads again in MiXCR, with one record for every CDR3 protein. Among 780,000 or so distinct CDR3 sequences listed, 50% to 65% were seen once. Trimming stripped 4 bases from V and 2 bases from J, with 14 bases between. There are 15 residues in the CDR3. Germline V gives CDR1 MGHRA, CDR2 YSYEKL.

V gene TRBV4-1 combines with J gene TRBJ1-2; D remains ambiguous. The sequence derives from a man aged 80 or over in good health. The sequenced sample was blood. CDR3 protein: CASSPGPDTNYGYTF. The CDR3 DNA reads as TGCGCCAGCAGCCCCGGACCGGATACGAACTATGGCTACACCTTC.